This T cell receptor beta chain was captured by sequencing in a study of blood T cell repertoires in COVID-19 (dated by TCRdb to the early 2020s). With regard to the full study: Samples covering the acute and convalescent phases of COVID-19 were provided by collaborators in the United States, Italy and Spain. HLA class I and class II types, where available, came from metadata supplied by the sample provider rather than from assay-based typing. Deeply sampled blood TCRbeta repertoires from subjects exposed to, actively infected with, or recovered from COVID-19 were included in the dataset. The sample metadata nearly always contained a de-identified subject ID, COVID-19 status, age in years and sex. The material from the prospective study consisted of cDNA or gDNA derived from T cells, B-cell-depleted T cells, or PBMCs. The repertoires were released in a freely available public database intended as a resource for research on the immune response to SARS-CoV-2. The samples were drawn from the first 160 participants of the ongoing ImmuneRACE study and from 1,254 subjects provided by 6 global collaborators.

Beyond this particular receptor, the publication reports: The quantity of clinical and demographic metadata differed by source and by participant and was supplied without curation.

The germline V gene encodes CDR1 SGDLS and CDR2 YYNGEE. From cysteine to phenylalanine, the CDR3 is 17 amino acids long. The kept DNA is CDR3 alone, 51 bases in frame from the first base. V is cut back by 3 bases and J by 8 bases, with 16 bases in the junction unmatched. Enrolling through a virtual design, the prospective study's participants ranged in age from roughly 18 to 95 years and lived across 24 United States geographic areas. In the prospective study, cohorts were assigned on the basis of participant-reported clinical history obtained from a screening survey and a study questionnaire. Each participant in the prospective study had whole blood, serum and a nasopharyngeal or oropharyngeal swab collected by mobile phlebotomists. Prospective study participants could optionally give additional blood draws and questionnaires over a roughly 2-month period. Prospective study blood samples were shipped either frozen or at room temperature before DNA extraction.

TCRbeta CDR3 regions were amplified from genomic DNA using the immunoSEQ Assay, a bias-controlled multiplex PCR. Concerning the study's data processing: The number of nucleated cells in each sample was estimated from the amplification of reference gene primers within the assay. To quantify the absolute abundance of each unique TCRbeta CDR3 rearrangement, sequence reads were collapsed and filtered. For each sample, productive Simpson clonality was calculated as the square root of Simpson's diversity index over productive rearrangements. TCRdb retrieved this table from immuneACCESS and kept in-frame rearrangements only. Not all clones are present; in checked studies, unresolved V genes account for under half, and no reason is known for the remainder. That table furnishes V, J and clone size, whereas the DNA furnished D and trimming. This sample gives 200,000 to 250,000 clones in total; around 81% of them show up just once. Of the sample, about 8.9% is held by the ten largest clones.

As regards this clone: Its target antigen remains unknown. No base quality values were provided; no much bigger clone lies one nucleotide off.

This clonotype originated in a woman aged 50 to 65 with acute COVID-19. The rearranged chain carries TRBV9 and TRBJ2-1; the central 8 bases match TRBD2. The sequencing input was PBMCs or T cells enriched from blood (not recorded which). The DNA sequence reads TGTGCCAGCAGCGCCCCCAGTGGGGGACTAGATAAATATGAGCAGTTCTTC. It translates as CASSAPSGGLDKYEQFF.